This TCR beta chain was sequenced in a study of blood T cell repertoires in COVID-19. Whole-study context: The study drew acute and convalescent COVID-19 samples from the United States, Italy and Spain.

Enrolled through a virtual design, the participants were between roughly 18 and 100 years of age and came from 24 US areas. Participant-given clinical history determined each cohort assignment. Study processing details: Reference gene primers were amplified, and this amplification served to estimate nucleated cell counts. Clones were sequenced by immunoSEQ multiplex PCR, and TCRdb holds only the in-frame ones, with some missing. The DNA gave D and trimming, while V, J and clone size come from that table. The sample consists of about 190,000 clones, roughly 83% of them appearing once. This clonotype originated in a woman younger than 45 who had recovered from COVID-19. The source material was PBMCs or T cells enriched from blood (not recorded which).

The CDR3 DNA reads TGTGCCACCAGGGCACTTAGCGGGGGGGCCCTCGATGAGCAGTTCTTC. Translating gives CATRALSGGALDEQFF. The V gene is TRBV15, the J gene TRBJ2-1; 11 bases fit TRBD2. Germline assignment: CDR1 LNHNV and CDR2 YYDKDF (reference sequence). The CDR3 has 16 residues. Germline trimming cut 6 bases from V and 8 bases from J; bases unmatched to any gene: 12.